The next 13 T cell receptor beta chains were all read from a single sample in a study of cytomegalovirus exposure and HLA in healthy donors. The primer mix had 60 Vbeta and 13 Jbeta primers. The repertoire was sequenced with immunoSEQ multiplex PCR; TCRdb's copy has only in-frame clones and lacks some. In the table there are over 150,000 clones, roughly 87% of which are singletons. The specimen sequenced was PBMCs. The source is a girl in the first two years of life in good health and CMV-seronegative.

The genes are TRBV29-1 and TRBJ2-7, with 9 bases fitting TRBD1. CDR3 size: 14 residues. Germline assignment: CDR1 SQVTM and CDR2 ANQGSEA. Trimming took 7 bases from V and 2 from J; bases not matched to a gene: 9. Written as DNA, the CDR3 is TGCAGCGCCCTCCCGGGGGACAGGGCCTACGAGCAGTACTTC. Translation: CSALPGDRAYEQYF.

This clone was seen only once. V usage is TRBV7-9 and J usage is TRBJ2-1, with a tentative D call TRBD2 (6 bases). In germline, CDR1 is SEHNR, CDR2 FQNEAQ (reference sequence). The length of the CDR3 is 13 residues. V was clipped by 7 bases and J by 1 base, with 8 bases between them. In nucleotides, the CDR3 is TGTGCCAGCATTCGGGAGTCCTACAATGAGCAGTTCTTC. This encodes CASIRESYNEQFF.

The J gene is TRBJ2-1, the V gene TRBV5-4; 10 bases map to TRBD2. Germline V gene lookup returns CDR1 SGHNT and CDR2 YYREEE (reference sequence). The CDR3 runs to 15 residues. J lost 5 bases, V lost 4 bases, and 6 bases had no gene match. The CDR3 DNA reads TGTGCCAGCAGCGACCTAGCGGGAGCTAACAATGAGCAGTTCTTC. Amino acid sequence: CASSDLAGANNEQFF.

The V and J genes are TRBV2 and TRBJ2-5; 16 positions agree with TRBD2. CDR1 SNHLY and CDR2 FYNNEI come from the germline V gene. The CDR3 consists of 17 residues. Unmatched junction bases numbered 9, after V lost 6 bases and J lost 5 bases. This CDR3 reads CASRPGTSGGAFETQYF. The CDR3 nucleotides are TGTGCCAGCAGGCCCGGGACTAGCGGGGGGGCTTTCGAGACCCAGTACTTC.

With regard to this clone: The junction and the germline gene differ at one end; a read error may be behind it. The CDR3 DNA is TGTTCCAGCAGCGCCGGGATTTACGAGCAGTACTTC. Protein product: CSSSAGIYEQYF. The chain uses TRBV7-9 and TRBJ2-7; a weak D match, TRBD2 (5 bases). Germline V gene lookup returns CDR1 SEHNR and CDR2 FQNEAQ (reference sequence). CDR3 length: 12 amino acids. Full variable domain (missing parts from reference TRBV7-9 and TRBJ2-7): DTGVSQNPRHKITKRGQNVTFRCDPISEHNRLYWYRQTLGQGPEFLTYFQNEAQLEKSRLLSDRFSAERPKGSFSTLEIQRTEQGDSAMYLCSSSAGIYEQYFGPGTRLTVT.

CDR3 sequence reads: CASSILLGAQETQYF. The CDR3, as DNA: TGTGCCAGTAGTATTCTGTTGGGGGCCCAAGAGACCCAGTACTTC. This rearrangement joins TRBV19 to TRBJ2-5; weak D call: TRBD1 (6 bases). The CDR3 totals 15 residues. The V end was cut by 3 bases, the J end by 1 base, with 12 bases between. In germline, CDR1 is LNHDA, CDR2 SQIVND (reference sequence).

The V gene is TRBV7-2, the J gene TRBJ2-7; possible D gene TRBD2, 6 bases. CDR3 size: 14 residues. Trimming removed 5 bases from V and 4 bases from J, with 15 bases in between. Germline V gene lookup returns CDR1 SGHTA and CDR2 FQGNSA. CDR3 region: CASSVWASEYEQYF. DNA for the CDR3: TGTGCCAGCAGCGTTTGGGCTAGCGAATACGAGCAGTACTTC.

This chain uses TRBV5-1 with TRBJ2-7; no clear D. From germline, CDR1 is SGHRS and CDR2 YFSETQ. V gave up 0 bases and J gave up 5 bases, with 6 bases separating them. The CDR3 loop spans 12 amino acids. CDR3 amino acids: CASSLVPDEQYF. In DNA, the CDR3 is TGCGCCAGCAGCTTGGTTCCCGACGAGCAGTACTTC.

The chain uses TRBV2 and TRBJ1-1; 8 nucleotides match TRBD1. The trim removed 6 bases at V and 5 bases at J, leaving 5 bases unmatched. The CDR3 runs to 13 residues. The germline V gene has CDR1 SNHLY and CDR2 FYNNEI. CDR3 in DNA: TGTGCCAGCAGAAAACAGGGGGGAACTGAAGCTTTCTTT. Amino acids: CASRKQGGTEAFF.

This clone has only one observation. The genes are TRBV21-1 and TRBJ2-7; TRBD1 was called by the table and not checked on the DNA. TRBV21-1 is given as a pseudogene. The CDR3 has 14 residues. The CDR3 sequence is CASSSGDNSYEQYF. CDR3 in DNA: TGTGCCAGCAGCTCTGGGGACAACTCCTACGAGCAGTACTTC.

This rearrangement joins TRBV30 to TRBJ2-1; 7 positions agree with TRBD1. Per germline, CDR1 GTSNPN and CDR2 SVGIG (reference sequence). The CDR3 runs 15 residues. V was pared by 1 base and J by 8 bases, with 11 bases of the junction left unmatched. The CDR3 nucleotides are TGTGCCTGGAGTGCCGACAGGGTCGCTTGGGATGAGCAGTTCTTC. This gives the protein CAWSADRVAWDEQFF.

This sequence joins TRBV18 and TRBJ1-3, with TRBD1 identical over 8 bases. The V gene end was trimmed by 6 bases and the J gene end by 0 bases; junction bases not matched to a gene: 7. Per the germline V gene, CDR1 is KGHSH and CDR2 is LQKENI. This CDR3 contains 16 residues. CDR3 coding DNA: TGTGCCAGCTCCTACGGACAGGGACTCTCTGGAAACACCATATATTTT. Its translation: CASSYGQGLSGNTIYF. The full variable domain, in which reference TRBV18 and TRBJ1-3 provide the parts outside the CDR3, is NAGVMQNPRHLVRRRGQEARLRCSPMKGHSHVYWYRQLPEEGLKFMVYLQKENIIDESGMPKERFSAEFPKEGPSILRIQQVVRGDSAAYFCASSYGQGLSGNTIYFGEGSWLTVV.

In its sample, this clone was seen a few times. This rearrangement joins TRBV7-6 to TRBJ2-3, with TRBD2 matching 10 bases. CDR3 length: 17 amino acids. Trimming took 2 bases from V and 3 from J; bases not matched to a gene: 8. Germline values: CDR1 SGHVS, CDR2 FNYEAQ. Here the CDR3 reads CASSLFPAGGRTDTQYF. The CDR3 bases are TGTGCCAGCAGCTTATTTCCAGCGGGGGGGCGAACAGATACGCAGTATTTT.